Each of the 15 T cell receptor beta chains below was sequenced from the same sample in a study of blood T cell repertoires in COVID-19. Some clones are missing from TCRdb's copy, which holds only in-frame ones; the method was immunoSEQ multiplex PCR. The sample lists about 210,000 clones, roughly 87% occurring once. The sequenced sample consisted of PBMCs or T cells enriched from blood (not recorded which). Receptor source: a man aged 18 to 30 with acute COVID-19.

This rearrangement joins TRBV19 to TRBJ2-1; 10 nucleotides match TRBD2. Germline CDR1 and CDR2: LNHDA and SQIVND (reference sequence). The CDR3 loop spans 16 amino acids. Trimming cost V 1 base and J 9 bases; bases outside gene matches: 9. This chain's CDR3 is CASSIGTSGIVGEQFF. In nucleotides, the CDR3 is TGTGCCAGTAGTATAGGAACTAGCGGGATCGTCGGTGAGCAGTTCTTC.

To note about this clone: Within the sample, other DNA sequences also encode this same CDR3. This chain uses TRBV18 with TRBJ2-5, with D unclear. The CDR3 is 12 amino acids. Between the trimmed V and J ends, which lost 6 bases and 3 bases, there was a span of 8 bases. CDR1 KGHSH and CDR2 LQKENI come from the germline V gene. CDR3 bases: TGTGCCAGCTCGCCCGGAGAAGAGACCCAGTACTTC. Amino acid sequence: CASSPGEETQYF.

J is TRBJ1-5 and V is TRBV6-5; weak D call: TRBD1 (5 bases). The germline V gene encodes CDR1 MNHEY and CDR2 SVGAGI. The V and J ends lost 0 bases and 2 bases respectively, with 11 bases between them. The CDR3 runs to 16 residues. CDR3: CASSYSQGAGNQPQHF. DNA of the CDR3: TGTGCCAGCAGTTACTCTCAAGGGGCTGGCAATCAGCCCCAGCATTTT.

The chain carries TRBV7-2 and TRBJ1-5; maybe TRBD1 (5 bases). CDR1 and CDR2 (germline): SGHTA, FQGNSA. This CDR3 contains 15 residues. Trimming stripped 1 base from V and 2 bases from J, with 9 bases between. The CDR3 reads CASSLVSRGNQPQHF. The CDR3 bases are TGTGCCAGCAGCTTAGTTTCCAGGGGCAATCAGCCCCAGCATTTT.

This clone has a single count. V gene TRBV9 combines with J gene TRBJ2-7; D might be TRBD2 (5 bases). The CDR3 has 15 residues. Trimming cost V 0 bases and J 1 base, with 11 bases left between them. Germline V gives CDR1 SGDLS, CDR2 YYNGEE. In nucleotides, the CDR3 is TGTGCCAGCAGCGTAGCTCTAGCTCCTTCCTACGAGCAGTACTTC. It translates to CASSVALAPSYEQYF.

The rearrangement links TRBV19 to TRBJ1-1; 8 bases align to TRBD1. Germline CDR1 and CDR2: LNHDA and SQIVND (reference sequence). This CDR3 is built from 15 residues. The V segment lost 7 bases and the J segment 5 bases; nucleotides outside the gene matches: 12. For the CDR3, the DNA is TGTGCCAGTAAAAAACAGGGGGGGATTGGAACTGAAGCTTTCTTT. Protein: CASKKQGGIGTEAFF.

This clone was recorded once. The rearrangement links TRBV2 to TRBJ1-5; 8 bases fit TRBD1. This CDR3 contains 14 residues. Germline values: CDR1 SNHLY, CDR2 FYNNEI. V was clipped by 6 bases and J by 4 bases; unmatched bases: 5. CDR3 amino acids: CASRRTGTNQPQHF. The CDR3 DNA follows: TGTGCCAGCAGGCGGACAGGGACTAATCAGCCCCAGCATTTT.

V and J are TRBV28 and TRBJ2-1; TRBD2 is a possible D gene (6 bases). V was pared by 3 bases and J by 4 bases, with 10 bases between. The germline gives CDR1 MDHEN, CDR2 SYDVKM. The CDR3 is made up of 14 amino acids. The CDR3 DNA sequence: TGTGCCAGCAGTTTTGGCGGGGCATACAATGAGCAGTTCTTC. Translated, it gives CASSFGGAYNEQFF.

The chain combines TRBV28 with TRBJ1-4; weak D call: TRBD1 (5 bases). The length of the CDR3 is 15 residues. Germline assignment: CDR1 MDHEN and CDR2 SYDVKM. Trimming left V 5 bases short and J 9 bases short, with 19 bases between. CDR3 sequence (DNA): TGTGCCAGCAGTCCCCGACAGATTGGGGATAAAAAACTGTTTTTT. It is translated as CASSPRQIGDKKLFF. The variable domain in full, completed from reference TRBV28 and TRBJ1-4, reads DVKVTQSSRYLVKRTGEKVFLECVQDMDHENMFWYRQDPGLGLRLIYFSYDVKMKEKGDIPEGYSVSREKKERFSLILESASTNQTSMYLCASSPRQIGDKKLFFGSGTQLSVL.

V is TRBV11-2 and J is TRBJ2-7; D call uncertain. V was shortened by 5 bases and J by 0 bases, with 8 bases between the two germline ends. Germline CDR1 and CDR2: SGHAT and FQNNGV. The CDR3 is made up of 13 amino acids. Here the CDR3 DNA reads TGTGCCAGCAGCGGTACACCCTCCTACGAGCAGTACTTC. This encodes CASSGTPSYEQYF.

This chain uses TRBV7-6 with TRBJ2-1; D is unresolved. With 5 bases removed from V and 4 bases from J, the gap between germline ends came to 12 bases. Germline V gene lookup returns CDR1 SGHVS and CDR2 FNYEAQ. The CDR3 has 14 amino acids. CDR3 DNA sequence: TGTGCCAGCAGCGAAGGCGGTCCGTACAATGAGCAGTTCTTC. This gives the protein CASSEGGPYNEQFF. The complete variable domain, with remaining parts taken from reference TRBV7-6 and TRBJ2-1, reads GAGVSQSPRYKVTKRGQDVALRCDPISGHVSLYWYRQALGQGPEFLTYFNYEAQQDKSGLPNDRFSAERPEGSISTLTIQRTEQRDSAMYRCASSEGGPYNEQFFGPGTRLTVL.

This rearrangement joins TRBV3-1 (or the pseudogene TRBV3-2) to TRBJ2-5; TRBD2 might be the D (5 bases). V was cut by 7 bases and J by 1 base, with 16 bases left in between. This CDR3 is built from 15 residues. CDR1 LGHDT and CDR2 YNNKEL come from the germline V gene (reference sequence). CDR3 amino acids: CASTDYGGPQETQYF. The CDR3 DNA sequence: TGTGCCAGCACCGACTATGGCGGACCCCAAGAGACCCAGTACTTC.

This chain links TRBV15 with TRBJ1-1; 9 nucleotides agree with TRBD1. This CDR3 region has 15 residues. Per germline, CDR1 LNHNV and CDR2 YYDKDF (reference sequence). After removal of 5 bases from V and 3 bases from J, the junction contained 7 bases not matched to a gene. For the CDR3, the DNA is TGTGCCACCAGCGGGCGACAGGGGGGTCACACTGAAGCTTTCTTT. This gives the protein CATSGRQGGHTEAFF.

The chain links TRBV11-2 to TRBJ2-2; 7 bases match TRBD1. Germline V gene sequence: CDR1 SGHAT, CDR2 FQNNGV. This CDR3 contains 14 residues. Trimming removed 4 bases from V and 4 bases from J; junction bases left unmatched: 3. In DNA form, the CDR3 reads TGTGCCAGCAGCTCGGACAGGTCCACCGGGGAGCTGTTTTTT. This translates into CASSSDRSTGELFF.

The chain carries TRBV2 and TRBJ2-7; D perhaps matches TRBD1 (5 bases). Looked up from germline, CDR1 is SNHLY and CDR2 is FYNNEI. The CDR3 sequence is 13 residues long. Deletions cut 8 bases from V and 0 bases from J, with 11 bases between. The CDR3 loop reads CASQGRVSYEQYF. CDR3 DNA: TGTGCCAGCCAGGGCAGAGTCTCCTACGAGCAGTACTTC.